What follows are 15 T cell receptor beta chains derived from one specimen sequenced in a study of T cells in Graves' hyperthyroidism and ophthalmopathy. Template material for amplifying TCR beta CDR3 regions consisted of RNA transcripts. Carried out on the TCR CDR3, a first-round RT-PCR used the HTBI primer set. Via MiXCR, TCRdb re-called the multiplex PCR reads, giving one row per CDR3 protein. The sample consists of roughly 500,000 distinct CDR3 sequences, 46% of them appearing once. The sequenced sample was peripheral blood or thyroid tissue (not recorded which). The origin of the receptors is an adult woman with Graves' disease, either hyperthyroidism or ophthalmopathy (not recorded which).

The V and J genes are TRBV6-1 and TRBJ2-5, with 7 positions matching TRBD1. The CDR3 has 14 residues. CDR1 is MNHNS and CDR2 is SASEGT in the germline V gene. J lost 3 bases, V lost 9 bases, and 10 bases had no gene match. CDR3 nucleotides: TGTGCCAGTACGGCGAAAGGGGGCGAAGAGACCCAGTACTTC. Its protein is CASTAKGGEETQYF.

This rearrangement joins TRBV7-9 to TRBJ2-7; a weak D match, TRBD2 (5 bases). Germline-derived CDR1 and CDR2 are SEHNR and FQNEAQ (reference sequence). V shed 7 bases and J shed 5 bases, with 21 bases lying between them. This CDR3 region has 15 residues. Written as DNA, the CDR3 is TGTGCCAGCACCTCCTTGGCTAGCCCCTCGGACGAGCAGTACTTC. Translation gives CASTSLASPSDEQYF. Full variable domain (remainder filled in from reference TRBV7-9 and TRBJ2-7): DTGVSQNPRHKITKRGQNVTFRCDPISEHNRLYWYRQTLGQGPEFLTYFQNEAQLEKSRLLSDRFSAERPKGSFSTLEIQRTEQGDSAMYLCASTSLASPSDEQYFGPGTRLTVT.

This clonotype was detected once. The chain links TRBV7-8 to TRBJ2-5; D is unresolved. CDR3 length: 13 residues. The germline CDR1 and CDR2 sequences are SGHVS and FQNEAQ. V lost 0 bases and J lost 7, with 9 bases in between. CDR3 region: CASSLAAIGTQYF. Here the CDR3 DNA reads TGTGCCAGCAGCTTAGCGGCGATCGGGACCCAGTACTTC. The full variable domain, its missing parts supplied by reference TRBV7-8 and TRBJ2-5, is GAGVSQSPRYKVAKRGQDVALRCDPISGHVSLFWYQQALGQGPEFLTYFQNEAQLDKSGLPSDRFFAERPEGSVSTLKIQRTQQEDSAVYLCASSLAAIGTQYFGPGTRLLVL.

The chain joins TRBV29-1 to TRBJ1-1, with unresolved D. Germline assignment: CDR1 SQVTM and CDR2 ANQGSEA. With 8 bases removed from V and 0 bases from J, the gap between germline ends came to 10 bases. The CDR3 extends over 12 amino acids. This chain's CDR3 is CSLVWVNTEAFF. The CDR3 nucleotides read TGCAGCTTAGTATGGGTGAACACTGAAGCTTTCTTT.

The chain links TRBV2 to TRBJ1-5, with 8 bases lining up with TRBD1. CDR1 and CDR2 from the germline V gene are SNHLY and FYNNEI. The CDR3 length is 14 residues. The V and J ends lost 7 bases and 6 bases, in that order; junction bases with no gene match: 8. CDR3 sequence: CASMPGTGGQPQHF. Written as DNA, the CDR3 is TGTGCCAGCATGCCTGGGACAGGCGGTCAGCCCCAGCATTTT.

The chain uses TRBV7-9 and TRBJ1-4; a possible D gene is TRBD1 (5 bases). The CDR3 covers 15 residues. V lost 0 bases and J 7 bases, leaving 12 bases between the germline ends. Germline assignment: CDR1 SEHNR and CDR2 FQNEAQ (reference sequence). The CDR3 region has the DNA TGTGCCAGCAGCTTAGCAGGACGGGGCACTGAAAAACTGTTTTTT. Translated, it gives CASSLAGRGTEKLFF.

This clonotype came up many times. This rearrangement joins TRBV19 to TRBJ2-2; D perhaps matches TRBD2 (5 bases). The CDR3 covers 13 residues. V lost 5 bases, J lost 6 bases, and 10 bases lay in between. Germline V CDR1 and CDR2: LNHDA, SQIVND (reference sequence). The CDR3 spells CASSVTRSGELFF. CDR3 nucleotides: TGTGCCAGTAGTGTAACTAGATCCGGGGAGCTGTTTTTT.

About this clonotype itself: A much larger clone differs by one base, so this may be a read error. The gene calls are TRBV10-3 and TRBJ1-6; D is unresolved. Germline CDR1 reads ENHRY; CDR2 reads SYGVKD. V lost 5 bases and J lost 0, with 14 bases in between. CDR3 length equals 17 residues. DNA of the CDR3: TGTGCCATCAGTTACTCGATCTCTAGCTCCTATAATTCACCCCTCCACTTT. Amino acids: CAISYSISSSYNSPLHF.

This rearrangement joins TRBV3-1 to TRBJ1-2; D is unclear. V was trimmed by 2 bases and J by 4 bases, leaving 11 bases between them. The CDR3 is made up of 14 amino acids. From germline, CDR1 is LGHDT and CDR2 YNNKEL (reference sequence). Written as DNA, the CDR3 is TGTGCCAGCAGCCAATTTGTAGAGACCTATGGCTACACCTTC. Translating gives CASSQFVETYGYTF. Full variable domain (rest looked up from reference TRBV3-1 and TRBJ1-2): DTAVSQTPKYLVTQMGNDKSIKCEQNLGHDTMYWYKQDSKKFLKIMFSYNNKELIINETVPNRFSPKSPDKAHLNLHINSLELGDSAVYFCASSQFVETYGYTFGSGTRLTVV.

This clonotype showed up many times. V is TRBV6-5 and J is TRBJ2-5; 11 bases match TRBD2. The trim removed 6 bases at V and 4 bases at J, leaving 7 bases unmatched. The CDR3 runs to 15 residues. The V gene's germline CDR1 is MNHEY and CDR2 SVGAGI. The CDR3 region has the DNA TGTGCCAGCAGCAATAGCGGGAGGGGGTCAGAGACCCAGTACTTC. Translation: CASSNSGRGSETQYF.

The rearrangement joins TRBV20-1 to TRBJ1-5; the D is unclear. The CDR3 runs 15 residues. Germline V gene data show CDR1 as DFQATT and CDR2 as SNEGSKA (reference sequence). V lost 5 bases and J 4 bases, leaving 18 bases between the germline ends. The CDR3 is CSAPLGGMGNQPQHF. Written as DNA, the CDR3 is TGCAGTGCTCCCCTCGGCGGGATGGGAAATCAGCCCCAGCATTTT.

This clonotype occurred once. This rearrangement joins TRBV9 to TRBJ1-2; 10 nucleotides match TRBD1. The CDR3 contains 16 residues. The ends lost 3 bases at V and 2 bases at J; junction bases unmatched: 7. Germline assignment: CDR1 SGDLS and CDR2 YYNGEE. The CDR3 coding sequence is TGTGCCAGCAGCGCACTTCGGACAGGGGGGAACTATGGCTACACCTTC. Amino acids: CASSALRTGGNYGYTF. The full variable domain, its missing parts supplied by reference TRBV9 and TRBJ1-2, is DSGVTQTPKHLITATGQRVTLRCSPRSGDLSVYWYQQSLDQGLQFLIQYYNGEERAKGNILERFSAQQFPDLHSELNLSSLELGDSALYFCASSALRTGGNYGYTFGSGTRLTVV.

Details on this clonotype: A much larger clone sits a single nucleotide away, making a read error possible. The V call is TRBV20-1, the J call TRBJ2-2, with TRBD1 matching 9 bases. The trim removed 4 bases at V and 1 base at J, leaving 1 base unmatched. This CDR3 has 14 residues. The V gene's germline CDR1 is DFQATT and CDR2 SNEGSKA (reference sequence). The CDR3 nucleotides are TGCAGTGCTACGACAGGGGGGAACACCGGGGAGCTGTTTTTT. Encoded protein: CSATTGGNTGELFF.

Concerning this clonotype: Relative to the germline gene, one junction end is altered; a read error may explain this. The chain joins TRBV7-8 to TRBJ1-1; no reliable D call. The CDR3 extends over 14 amino acids. CDR1 is SGHVS and CDR2 is FQNEAQ in the germline V gene. The chain's CDR3 is CASSFGPMNTEAFF. DNA for the CDR3: TGTGCCAGCAGCTTTGGGCCGATGAACACCGAAGCTTTCTTT.

The chain combines TRBV29-1 with TRBJ1-1; TRBD1 matches at 11 bases. V was pared by 8 bases and J by 4 bases, with 6 bases of the junction left unmatched. Looked up from germline, CDR1 is SQVTM and CDR2 is ANQGSEA. The CDR3 extends over 13 amino acids. The CDR3 sequence is CSLRDRGATEAFF. The CDR3 region has the DNA TGCAGCCTCCGGGACAGGGGGGCCACTGAAGCTTTCTTT.